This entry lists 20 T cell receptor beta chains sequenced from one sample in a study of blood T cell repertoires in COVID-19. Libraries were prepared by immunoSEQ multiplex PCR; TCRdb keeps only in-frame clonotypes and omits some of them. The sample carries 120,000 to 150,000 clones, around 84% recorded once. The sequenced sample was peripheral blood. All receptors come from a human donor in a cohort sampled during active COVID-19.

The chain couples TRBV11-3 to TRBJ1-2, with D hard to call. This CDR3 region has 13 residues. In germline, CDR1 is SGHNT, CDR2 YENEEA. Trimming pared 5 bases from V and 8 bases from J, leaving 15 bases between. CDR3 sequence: CASSHRPEQGYTF. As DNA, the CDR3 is TGTGCCAGCAGCCATCGTCCGGAACAGGGCTACACCTTC.

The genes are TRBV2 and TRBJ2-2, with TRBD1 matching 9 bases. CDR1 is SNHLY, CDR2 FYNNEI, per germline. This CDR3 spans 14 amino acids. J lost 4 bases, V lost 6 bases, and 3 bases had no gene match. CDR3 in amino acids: CASSTGGGTGELFF. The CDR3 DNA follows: TGTGCCAGCAGCACAGGGGGCGGCACCGGGGAGCTGTTTTTT.

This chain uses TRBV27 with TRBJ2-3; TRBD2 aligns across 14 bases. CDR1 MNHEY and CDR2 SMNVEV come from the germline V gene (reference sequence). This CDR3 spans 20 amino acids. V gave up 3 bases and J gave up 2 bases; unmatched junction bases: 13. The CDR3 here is CASSFGDHGTSGRYTDTQYF. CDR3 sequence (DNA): TGTGCCAGCAGTTTCGGGGACCACGGGACTAGCGGGAGATACACAGATACGCAGTATTTT.

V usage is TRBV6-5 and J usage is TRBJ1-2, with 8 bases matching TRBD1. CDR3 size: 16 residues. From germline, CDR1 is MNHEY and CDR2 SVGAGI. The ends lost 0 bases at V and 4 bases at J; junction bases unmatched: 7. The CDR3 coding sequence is TGTGCCAGCAGTTACTCTTCCCTCAGGGGGCCCTATGGCTACACCTTC. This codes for CASSYSSLRGPYGYTF.

CDR3 in amino acids: CASSYGGEYF. CDR3 DNA sequence: TGTGCCAGCAGTTACGGCGGGGAGTACTTC. The V call is TRBV6-2 or TRBV6-3, the J call TRBJ2-7, with D possibly being TRBD2 (6 bases). The CDR3 spans 10 residues. The germline V gene has CDR1 MNHEY and CDR2 SVGEGT. V was cut by 2 bases and J by 11 bases, with 7 bases left in between.

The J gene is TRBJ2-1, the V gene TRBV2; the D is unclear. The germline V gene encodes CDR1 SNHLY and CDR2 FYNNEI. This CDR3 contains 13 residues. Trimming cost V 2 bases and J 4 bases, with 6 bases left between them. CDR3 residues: CASSENSYNEQFF. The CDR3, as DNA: TGTGCCAGCAGTGAAAACAGTTACAATGAGCAGTTCTTC.

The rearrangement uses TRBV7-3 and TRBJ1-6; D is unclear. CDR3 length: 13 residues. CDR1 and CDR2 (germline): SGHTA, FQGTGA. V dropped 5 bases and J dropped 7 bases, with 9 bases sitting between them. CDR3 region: CASSGGVNSPLHF. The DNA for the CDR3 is TGTGCCAGCAGCGGCGGGGTGAATTCACCCCTCCACTTT. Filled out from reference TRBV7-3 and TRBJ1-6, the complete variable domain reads GAGVSQTPSNKVTEKGKYVELRCDPISGHTALYWYRQSLGQGPEFLIYFQGTGAADDSGLPNDRFFAVRPEGSVSTLKIQRTERGDSAVYLCASSGGVNSPLHFGNGTRLTVT.

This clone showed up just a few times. The DNA for the CDR3 is TGTGCCAGCAGTGAAGCGCTTGTAGGGGGTGCCTACGAGCAGTACTTC. Translated: CASSEALVGGAYEQYF. This chain joins TRBV2 and TRBJ2-7, with a weak D call TRBD1 (6 bases). V lost 0 bases, J lost 2 bases, and 14 bases lay in between. CDR3 length equals 16 residues. CDR1 and CDR2 (germline): SNHLY, FYNNEI.

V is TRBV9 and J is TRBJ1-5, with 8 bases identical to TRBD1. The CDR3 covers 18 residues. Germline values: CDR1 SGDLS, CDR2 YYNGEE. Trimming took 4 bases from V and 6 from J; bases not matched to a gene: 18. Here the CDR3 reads CASSPEDGQGAGGQPQHF. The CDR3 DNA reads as TGTGCCAGCAGCCCAGAGGACGGGCAGGGGGCCGGAGGTCAGCCCCAGCATTTT.

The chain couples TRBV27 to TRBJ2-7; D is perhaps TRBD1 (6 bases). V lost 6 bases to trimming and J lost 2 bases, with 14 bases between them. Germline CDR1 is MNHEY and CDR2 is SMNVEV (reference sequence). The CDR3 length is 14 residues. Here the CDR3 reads CASSYTGRTYEQYF. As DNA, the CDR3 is TGTGCCAGCAGCTATACAGGGAGAACCTACGAGCAGTACTTC.

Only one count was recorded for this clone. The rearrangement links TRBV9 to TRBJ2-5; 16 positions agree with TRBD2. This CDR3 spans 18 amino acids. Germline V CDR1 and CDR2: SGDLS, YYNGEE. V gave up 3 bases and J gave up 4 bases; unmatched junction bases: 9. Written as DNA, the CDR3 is TGTGCCAGCAGCGCGCCCGGGACTAGCGGGGGGGCCGGAGAGACCCAGTACTTC. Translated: CASSAPGTSGGAGETQYF.

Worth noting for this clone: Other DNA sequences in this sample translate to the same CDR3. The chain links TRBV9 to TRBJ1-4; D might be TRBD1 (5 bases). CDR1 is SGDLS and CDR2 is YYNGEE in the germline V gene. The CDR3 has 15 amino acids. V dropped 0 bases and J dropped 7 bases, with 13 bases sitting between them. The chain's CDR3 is CASSVEGQGGEKLFF. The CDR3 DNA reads TGTGCCAGCAGCGTAGAGGGGCAGGGCGGTGAAAAACTGTTTTTT.

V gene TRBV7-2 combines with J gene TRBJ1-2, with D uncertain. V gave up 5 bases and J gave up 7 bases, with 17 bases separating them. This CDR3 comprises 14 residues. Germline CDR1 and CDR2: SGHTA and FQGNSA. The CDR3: CASSQGGGSGGYTF. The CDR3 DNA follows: TGTGCCAGCAGCCAAGGCGGCGGGTCAGGTGGCTACACCTTC. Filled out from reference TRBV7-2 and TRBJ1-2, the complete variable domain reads GAGVSQSPSNKVTEKGKDVELRCDPISGHTALYWYRQSLGQGLEFLIYFQGNSAPDKSGLPSDRFSAERTGGSVSTLTIQRTQQEDSAVYLCASSQGGGSGGYTFGSGTRLTVV.

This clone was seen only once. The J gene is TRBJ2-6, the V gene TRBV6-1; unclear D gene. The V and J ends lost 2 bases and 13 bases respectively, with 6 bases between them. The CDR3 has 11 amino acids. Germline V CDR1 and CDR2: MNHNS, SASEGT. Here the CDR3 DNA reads TGTGCCAGCAGTGAATGGCAGGTCCTGACTTTC. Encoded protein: CASSEWQVLTF.

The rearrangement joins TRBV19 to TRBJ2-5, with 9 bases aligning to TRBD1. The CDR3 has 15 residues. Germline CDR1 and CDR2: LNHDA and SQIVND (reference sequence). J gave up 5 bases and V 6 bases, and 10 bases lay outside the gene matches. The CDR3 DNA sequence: TGTGCCAGTAGCCAGGGGACAGGGACGGTGGAGACCCAGTACTTC. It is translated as CASSQGTGTVETQYF.

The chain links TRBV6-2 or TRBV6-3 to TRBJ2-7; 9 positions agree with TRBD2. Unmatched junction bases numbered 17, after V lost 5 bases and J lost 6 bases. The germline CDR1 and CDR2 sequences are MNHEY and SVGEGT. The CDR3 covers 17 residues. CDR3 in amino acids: CASSNDGSGTSFLEQYF. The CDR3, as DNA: TGTGCCAGCAGTAACGACGGTTCCGGGACTAGCTTCCTCGAGCAGTACTTC.

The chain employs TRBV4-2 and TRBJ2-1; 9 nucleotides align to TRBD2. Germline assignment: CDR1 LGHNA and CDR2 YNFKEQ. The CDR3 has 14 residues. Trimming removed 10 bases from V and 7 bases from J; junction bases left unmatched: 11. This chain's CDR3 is CAISPGGGDNEQFF. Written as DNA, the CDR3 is TGTGCCATCTCGCCGGGCGGGGGGGATAATGAGCAGTTCTTC.

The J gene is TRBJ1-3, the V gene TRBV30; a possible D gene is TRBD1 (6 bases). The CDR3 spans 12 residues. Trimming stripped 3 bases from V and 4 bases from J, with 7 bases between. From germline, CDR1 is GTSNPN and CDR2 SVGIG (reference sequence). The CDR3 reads CAWSDRGNTIYF. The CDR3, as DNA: TGTGCCTGGAGCGACAGGGGAAACACCATATATTTT. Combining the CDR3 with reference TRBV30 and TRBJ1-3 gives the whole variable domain SQTIHQWPATLVQPVGSPLSLECTVEGTSNPNLYWYRQAAGRGLQLLFYSVGIGQISSEVPQNLSASRPQDRQFILSSKKLLLSDSGFYLCAWSDRGNTIYFGEGSWLTVV.

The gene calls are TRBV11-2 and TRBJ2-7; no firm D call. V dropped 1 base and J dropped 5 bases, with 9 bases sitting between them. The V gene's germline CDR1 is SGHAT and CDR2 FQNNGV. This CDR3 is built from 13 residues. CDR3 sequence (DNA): TGTGCCAGCAGCTTAGGCTTTCGGGACGAGCAGTACTTC. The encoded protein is CASSLGFRDEQYF.

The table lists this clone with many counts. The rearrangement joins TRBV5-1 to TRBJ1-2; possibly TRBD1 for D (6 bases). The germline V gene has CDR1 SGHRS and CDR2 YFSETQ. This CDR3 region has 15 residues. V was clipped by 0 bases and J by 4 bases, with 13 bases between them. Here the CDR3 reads CASSLGTAKSYGYTF. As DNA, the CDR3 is TGCGCCAGCAGCTTGGGGACAGCGAAGAGCTATGGCTACACCTTC.